This T cell receptor (beta chain) is drawn from a study of T cells in Graves' hyperthyroidism and ophthalmopathy. Stable disease denoted Graves' hyperthyroidism without ophthalmopathy progression within 18 months. It was uncontrolled infection, other autoimmune disease, pregnancy or lactation that excluded patients. Germline CDR1 and CDR2: SGHRS and YFSETQ. The CDR3 contains 13 residues. V was clipped by 6 bases and J by 6 bases, with 12 bases between them. TCR beta CDR3 region amplification was performed from RNA transcripts. RT-PCR in the first round (using the HTBI primer set) targeted the TCR CDR3. TCRdb reanalysed the multiplex PCR reads using MiXCR and keeps one entry per CDR3 protein. This sample carries more than 550,000 distinct CDR3 sequences, approximately 15% of them seen once, and the ten largest clones take 15% to 18%.

The chain couples TRBV5-1 to TRBJ1-4, with a tentative D call TRBD1 (6 bases). The TCR was taken from a man in his forties or fifties with Graves' hyperthyroidism. The sample taken for sequencing was blood. The CDR3 coding sequence is TGCGCCAGCATGGCGACAGGAGATGAAAAACTGTTTTTT. Protein product: CASMATGDEKLFF.